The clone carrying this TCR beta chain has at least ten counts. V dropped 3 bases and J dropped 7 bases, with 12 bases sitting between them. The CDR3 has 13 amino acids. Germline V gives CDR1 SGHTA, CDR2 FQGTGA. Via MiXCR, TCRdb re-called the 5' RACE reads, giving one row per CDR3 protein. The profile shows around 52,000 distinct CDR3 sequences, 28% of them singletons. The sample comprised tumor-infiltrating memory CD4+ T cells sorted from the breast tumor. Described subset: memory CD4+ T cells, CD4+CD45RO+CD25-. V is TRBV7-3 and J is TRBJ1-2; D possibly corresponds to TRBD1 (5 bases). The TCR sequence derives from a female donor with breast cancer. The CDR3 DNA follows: TGTGCCAGCAGCTTCGGGACGGGGACTGGCTACACCTTC. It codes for CASSFGTGTGYTF.